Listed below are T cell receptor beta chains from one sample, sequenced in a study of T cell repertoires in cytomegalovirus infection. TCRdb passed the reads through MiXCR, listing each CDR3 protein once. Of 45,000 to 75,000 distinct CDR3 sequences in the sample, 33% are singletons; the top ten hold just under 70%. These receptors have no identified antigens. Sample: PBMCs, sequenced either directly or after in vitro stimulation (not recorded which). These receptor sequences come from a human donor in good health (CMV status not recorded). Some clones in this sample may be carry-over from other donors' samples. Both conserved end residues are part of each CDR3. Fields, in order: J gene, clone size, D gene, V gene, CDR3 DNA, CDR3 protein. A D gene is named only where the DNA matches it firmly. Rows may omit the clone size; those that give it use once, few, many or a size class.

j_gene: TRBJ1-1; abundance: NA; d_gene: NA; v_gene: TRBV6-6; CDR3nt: TGTGCCAGCACCGCCCTGGGGGGTACTGAAGCTTTCTTT; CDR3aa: CASTALGGTEAFF
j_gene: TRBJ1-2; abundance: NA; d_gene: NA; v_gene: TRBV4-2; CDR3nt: TGTGCCAGCAGCCAAGGGGCTGGCGGCTATGGCTACACCTTC; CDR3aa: CASSQGAGGYGYTF
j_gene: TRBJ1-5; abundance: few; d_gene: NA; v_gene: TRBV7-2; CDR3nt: TGTGCCAGCAGCTTAGGGTCCGGTTGGCCCCAGCATTTT; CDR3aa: CASSLGSGWPQHF
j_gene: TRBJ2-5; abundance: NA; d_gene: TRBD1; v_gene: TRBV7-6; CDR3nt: TGTGCCAGCAGCTTAAAACAGGGGTCCAACGCGGGAGAGACCCAGTACTTC; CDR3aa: CASSLKQGSNAGETQYF
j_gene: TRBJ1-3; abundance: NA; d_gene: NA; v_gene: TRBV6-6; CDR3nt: TGTGCCAGCAGTTACGGTCAGGGGGGAAACACCATATATTTT; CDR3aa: CASSYGQGGNTIYF
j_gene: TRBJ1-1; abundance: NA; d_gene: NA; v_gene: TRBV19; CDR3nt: TGTGCCAGTAGTATCAACTGGGGCACTGAAGCTTTCTTT; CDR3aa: CASSINWGTEAFF
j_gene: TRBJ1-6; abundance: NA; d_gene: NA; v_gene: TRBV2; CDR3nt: TGTGCCAGCAAGTCGGACTATAATTCACCCCTCCACTTT; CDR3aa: CASKSDYNSPLHF
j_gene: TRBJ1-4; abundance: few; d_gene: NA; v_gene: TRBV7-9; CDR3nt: TGTGCCAGCAGCCCCGGACAACCAACTAATGAAAAACTGTTTTTT; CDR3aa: CASSPGQPTNEKLFF
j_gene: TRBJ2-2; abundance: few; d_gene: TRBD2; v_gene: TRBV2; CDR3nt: TGTGCCAGCAGTGTTACGGGGGGGCCTGTTGGGGAGCTGTTTTTT; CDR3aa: CASSVTGGPVGELFF
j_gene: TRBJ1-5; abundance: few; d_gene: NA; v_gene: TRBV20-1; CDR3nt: TGCAGTGCTGGCCGGGGGGGCAATCAGCCCCAGCATTTT; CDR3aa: CSAGRGGNQPQHF
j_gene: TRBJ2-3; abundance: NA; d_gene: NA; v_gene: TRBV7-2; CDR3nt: TGTGCCAGCTCCGTACCTAGCACAGATACGCAGTATTTT; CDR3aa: CASSVPSTDTQYF
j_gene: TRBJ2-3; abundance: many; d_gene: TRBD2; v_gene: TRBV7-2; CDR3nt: TGTGCCAGCAGCTTAGCGGCTAGCGGGGGAGGCACAGATACGCAGTATTTT; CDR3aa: CASSLAASGGGTDTQYF
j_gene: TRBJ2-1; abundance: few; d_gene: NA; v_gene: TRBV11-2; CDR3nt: TGTGCCAGCAGGACCGTCTCGGGGCGGTCCTACAATGAGCAGTTCTTC; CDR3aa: CASRTVSGRSYNEQFF
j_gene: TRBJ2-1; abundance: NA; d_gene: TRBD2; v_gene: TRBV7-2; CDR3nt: TGTGCCAGCGGGAGACTAGCGGGGAGGAATGAGCAGTTCTTC; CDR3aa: CASGRLAGRNEQFF
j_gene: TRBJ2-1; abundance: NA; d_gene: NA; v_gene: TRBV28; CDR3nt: TGTGCCAGCAGTTTACTTGGAACGACAGCCTCCTACAATGAGCAGTTCTTC; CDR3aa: CASSLLGTTASYNEQFF
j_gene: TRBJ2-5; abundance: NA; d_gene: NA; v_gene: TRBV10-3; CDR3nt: TGTGCCATCAGTGATTGGGTCGGGTATACCCAGTACTTC; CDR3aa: CAISDWVGYTQYF
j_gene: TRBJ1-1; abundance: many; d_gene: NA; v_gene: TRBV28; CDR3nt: TGTGCCAGCAGTTCCAGGGTTTTTGACACTGAAGCTTTCTTT; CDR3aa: CASSSRVFDTEAFF
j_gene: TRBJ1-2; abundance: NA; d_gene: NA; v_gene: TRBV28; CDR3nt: TGTGCCAGCAGTCCCCCGGGGTCCTACTATGGCTACACCTTC; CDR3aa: CASSPPGSYYGYTF
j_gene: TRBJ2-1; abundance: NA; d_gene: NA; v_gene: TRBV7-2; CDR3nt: TGTGCCAGCAGACCTACTCCAGGACATGAGCAGTTCTTC; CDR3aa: CASRPTPGHEQFF
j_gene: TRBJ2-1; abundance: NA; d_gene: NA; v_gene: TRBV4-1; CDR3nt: TGCGCCAGCCGCCACCAGGTGAGCAATGAGCAGTTCTTC; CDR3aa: CASRHQVSNEQFF
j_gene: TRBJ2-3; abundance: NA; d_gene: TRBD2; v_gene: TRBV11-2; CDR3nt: TGTGCCAGCAGCCCCGGGACTAGGGGCACAGATACGCAGTATTTT; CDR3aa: CASSPGTRGTDTQYF
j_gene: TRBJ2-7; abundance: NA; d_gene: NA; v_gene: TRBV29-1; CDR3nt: TGCAGCGTTGGGGAGGCCGGCCTCATCTACGAGCAGTACTTC; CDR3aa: CSVGEAGLIYEQYF
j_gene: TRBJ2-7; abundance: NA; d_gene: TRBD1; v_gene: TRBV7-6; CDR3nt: TGTGCCAGCAGCCAGGGCGGGACAGGGTCCTACGAGCAGTACTTC; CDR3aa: CASSQGGTGSYEQYF
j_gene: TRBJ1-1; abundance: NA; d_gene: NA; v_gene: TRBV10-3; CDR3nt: TGTGCCATCAGTTCGCGCAGGGAGGAAACTGAAGCTTTCTTT; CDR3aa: CAISSRREETEAFF
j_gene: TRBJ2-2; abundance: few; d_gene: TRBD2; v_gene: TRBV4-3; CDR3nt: TGCGCCAGCAGCTTTAGCGGGAGATCCGGGGAGCTGTTTTTT; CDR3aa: CASSFSGRSGELFF
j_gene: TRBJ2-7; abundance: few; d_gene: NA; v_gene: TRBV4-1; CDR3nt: TGCGCCAGCAGCCAAGATTCAACGGCGACCTACGAGCAGTACTTC; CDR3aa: CASSQDSTATYEQYF
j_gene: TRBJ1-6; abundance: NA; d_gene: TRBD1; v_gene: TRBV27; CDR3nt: TGTGCCAGCAGTTTTAACAGGGGATGGCCACCCCTCCACTTT; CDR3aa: CASSFNRGWPPLHF
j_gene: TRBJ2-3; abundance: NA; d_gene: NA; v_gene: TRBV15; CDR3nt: TGTGCCACCACCTCTAGCGAAGGCACGCAGTATTTT; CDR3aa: CATTSSEGTQYF
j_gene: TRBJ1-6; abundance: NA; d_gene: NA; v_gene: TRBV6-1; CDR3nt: TGTGCCAGCAGTGACAGGCAAGGACACTCACCCCTCCACTTT; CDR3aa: CASSDRQGHSPLHF
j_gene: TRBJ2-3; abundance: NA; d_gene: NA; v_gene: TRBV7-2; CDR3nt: TGTGCCAGCAGCCCTTACCTACCTACGCAGTATTTT; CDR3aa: CASSPYLPTQYF
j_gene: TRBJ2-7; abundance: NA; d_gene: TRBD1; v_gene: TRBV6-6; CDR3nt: TGTGCCAGCATCCCACAGGGGGGCTACGAGCAGTACTTC; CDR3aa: CASIPQGGYEQYF
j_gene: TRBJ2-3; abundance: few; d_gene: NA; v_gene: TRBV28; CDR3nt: TGTGCCAGCAGGAGGGACGACACAGGATCAACAGATACGCAGTATTTT; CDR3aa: CASRRDDTGSTDTQYF
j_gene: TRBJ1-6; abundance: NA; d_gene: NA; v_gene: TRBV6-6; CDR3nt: TGTGCCAGCAGTTACTCGGGGGGGCGCGCCTATAATTCACCCCTCCACTTT; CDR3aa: CASSYSGGRAYNSPLHF
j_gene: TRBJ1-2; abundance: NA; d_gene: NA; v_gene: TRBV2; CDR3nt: TGTGCCAGCAGTGATACAGGAAGAATCAACTATGGCTACACCTTC; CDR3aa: CASSDTGRINYGYTF
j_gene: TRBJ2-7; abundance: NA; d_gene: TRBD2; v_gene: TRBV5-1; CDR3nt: TGCGCCAGCAGCCGAGCTTCTAGCGGGGGCCAAGGCTCCTACGAGCAGTACTTC; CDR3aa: CASSRASSGGQGSYEQYF
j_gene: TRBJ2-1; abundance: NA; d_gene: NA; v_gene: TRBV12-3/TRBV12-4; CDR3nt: TGTGCCAGCAGCCTCGGGCCCTTGGATGAGCAGTTCTTC; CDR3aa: CASSLGPLDEQFF
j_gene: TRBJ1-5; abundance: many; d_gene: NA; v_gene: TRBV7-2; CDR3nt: TGTGCCAGCAGCTTAAAGGCCGGAGCTTCGAGCAATCAGCCCCAGCATTTT; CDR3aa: CASSLKAGASSNQPQHF
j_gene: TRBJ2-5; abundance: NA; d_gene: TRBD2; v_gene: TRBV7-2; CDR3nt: TGTGCCAGCACCCACCCCAGCGGGGGATCCTTAGGGACCCAGTACTTC; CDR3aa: CASTHPSGGSLGTQYF
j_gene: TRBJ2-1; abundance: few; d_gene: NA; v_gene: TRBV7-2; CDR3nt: TGTGCCAGCACAAGGGTGGCGGGACGGAACAATGAGCAGTTCTTC; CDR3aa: CASTRVAGRNNEQFF
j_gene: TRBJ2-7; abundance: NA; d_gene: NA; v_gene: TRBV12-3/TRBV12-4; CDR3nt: TGTGCCAGCAGTTTGGATAGGGGTTTGTGGGGTGAAGACAGTCGGGGTAACTACGAGCAGTACTTC; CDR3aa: CASSLDRGLWGEDSRGNYEQYF
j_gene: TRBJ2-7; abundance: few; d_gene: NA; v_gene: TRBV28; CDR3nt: TGTGCCAGCAGTTTGATTCAGAAGGGGTACGAGCAGTACTTC; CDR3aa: CASSLIQKGYEQYF
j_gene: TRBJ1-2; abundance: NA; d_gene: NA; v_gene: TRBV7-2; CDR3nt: TGTGCCAGCACCACGGGAAGCGGGCTCTATGGCTACACCTTC; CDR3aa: CASTTGSGLYGYTF
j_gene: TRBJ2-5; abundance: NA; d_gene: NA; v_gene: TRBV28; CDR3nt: TGTGCCAGCAAACCGCGGGGCGAAGGAGAGACCCAGTACTTC; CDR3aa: CASKPRGEGETQYF
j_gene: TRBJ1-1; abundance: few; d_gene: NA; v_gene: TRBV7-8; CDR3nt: TGTGCCAGCAGCTTAACAGGGAGGGACACTGAAGCTTTCTTT; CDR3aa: CASSLTGRDTEAFF
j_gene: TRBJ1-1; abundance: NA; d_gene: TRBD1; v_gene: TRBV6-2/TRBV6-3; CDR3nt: TGTGCCAGCAGTTACGACAGGGGGCGCGTGGGGAACACTGAAGCTTTCTTT; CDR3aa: CASSYDRGRVGNTEAFF
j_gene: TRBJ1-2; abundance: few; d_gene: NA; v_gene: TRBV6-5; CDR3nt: TGTGCCAGCAGCCGCGGGGGACTCTATGGCTACACCTTC; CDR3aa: CASSRGGLYGYTF
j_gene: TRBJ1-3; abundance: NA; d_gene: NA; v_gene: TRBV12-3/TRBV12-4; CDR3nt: TGTGCCAGCACCCTCGGCGGGGGAGGAAACACCATATATTTT; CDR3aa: CASTLGGGGNTIYF
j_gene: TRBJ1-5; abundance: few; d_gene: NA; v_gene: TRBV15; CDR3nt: TGTGCCACCAGCAGAGATAACGGACCCCAGCATTTT; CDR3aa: CATSRDNGPQHF
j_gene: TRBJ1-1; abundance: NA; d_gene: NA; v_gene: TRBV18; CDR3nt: TGTGCCAGCTCACCTGAACGAGCCGGGGGCACTGAAGCTTTCTTT; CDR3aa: CASSPERAGGTEAFF
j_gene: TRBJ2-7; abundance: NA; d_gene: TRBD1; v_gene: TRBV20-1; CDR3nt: TGCAGTGCTCCCTCCGACAGGGACTACGAGCAGTACTTC; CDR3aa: CSAPSDRDYEQYF
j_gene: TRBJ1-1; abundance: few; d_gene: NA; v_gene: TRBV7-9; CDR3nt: TGTGCCAGCAGCCTCTCGGCCCGAGGGAACACTGAAGCTTTCTTT; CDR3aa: CASSLSARGNTEAFF
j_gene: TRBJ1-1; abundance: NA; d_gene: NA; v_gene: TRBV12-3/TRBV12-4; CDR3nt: TGTGCCAGCAGTTCAGCCAGGGGGAACACTGAAGCTTTCTTT; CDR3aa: CASSSARGNTEAFF
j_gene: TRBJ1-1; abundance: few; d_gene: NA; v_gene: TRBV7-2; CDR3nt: TGTGCCAGCAGCTTAGTCCCGAGGGACACTGAAGCTTTCTTT; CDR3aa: CASSLVPRDTEAFF
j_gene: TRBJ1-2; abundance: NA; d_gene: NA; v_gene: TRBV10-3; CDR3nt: TGTGCCATCAGTGCCTTCCCTAACTATGGCTACACCTTC; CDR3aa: CAISAFPNYGYTF
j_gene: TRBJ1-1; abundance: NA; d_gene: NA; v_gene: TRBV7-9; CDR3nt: TGTGCCAGCAGCTCTCCTGACAGCCGAGGGGAAGCTTTCTTT; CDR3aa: CASSSPDSRGEAFF
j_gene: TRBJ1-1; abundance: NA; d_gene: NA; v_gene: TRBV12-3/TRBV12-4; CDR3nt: TGTGCCAGTACTACTGGGGGGGCGATTGAAGCTTTCTTT; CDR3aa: CASTTGGAIEAFF
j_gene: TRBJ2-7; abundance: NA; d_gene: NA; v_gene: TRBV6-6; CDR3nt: TGTGCCAGCAGTTACTTGGCAGGAAGCGGCTACGAGCAGTACTTC; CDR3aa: CASSYLAGSGYEQYF
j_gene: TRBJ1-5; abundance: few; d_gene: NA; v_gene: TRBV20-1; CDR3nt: TGCAGTGCTAGAGATAAAAGGGGTGTACAGCCCCAGCATTTT; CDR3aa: CSARDKRGVQPQHF
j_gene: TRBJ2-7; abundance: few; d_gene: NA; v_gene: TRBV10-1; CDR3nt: TGCGCCAGCAGTCCGGGAATAAGCTCCTACGAGCAGTACTTC; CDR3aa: CASSPGISSYEQYF